The 27 T cell receptor beta chains below all came from one sample that was sequenced in a study of T cells expressing NK-cell markers. TCRdb re-called the 5' RACE reads; every CDR3 protein appears as one record, without DNA. The sample's table shows roughly 390,000 distinct CDR3 sequences. What was sequenced was blood T cells: a sorted CD56 or NKG2C T cell subset, CD4+ or CD8+ T cells, or bulk PBMC T cells (not recorded which). These receptors originate from a woman in her forties or fifties in good health.

V is TRBV2 and J is TRBJ2-2; TCRdb indicates TRBD1, and absent DNA this call remains unverified. CDR3 length equals 15 residues. Germline CDR1 reads SNHLY; CDR2 reads FYNNEI. This CDR3 is CASSIDRGTTGELFF.

The genes are TRBV30 and TRBJ2-2; TCRdb gives TRBD1 as the D gene, but with no DNA this cannot be confirmed. This CDR3 region has 15 residues. Germline V gene data show CDR1 as GTSNPN and CDR2 as SVGIG (reference sequence). The CDR3 region is CAPGPGTVVSGELFF. Together with reference TRBV30 and TRBJ2-2, the CDR3 gives the full variable domain: SQTIHQWPATLVQPVGSPLSLECTVEGTSNPNLYWYRQAAGRGLQLLFYSVGIGQISSEVPQNLSASRPQDRQFILSSKKLLLSDSGFYLCAPGPGTVVSGELFFGEGSRLTVL.

The chain carries TRBV5-1 and TRBJ2-5; TCRdb's D gene call, TRBD2, goes unchecked for lack of DNA. The germline gives CDR1 SGHRS, CDR2 YFSETQ. CDR3 length: 13 residues. Here the CDR3 reads CASSLGLARTQYF.

The V and J genes are TRBV7-8 and TRBJ2-3; TCRdb outputs TRBD1, but without DNA this stays unchecked. The CDR3 covers 13 residues. Germline assignment: CDR1 SGHVS and CDR2 FQNEAQ. The CDR3 sequence: CAVTGVPTDTQYF.

The CDR3 protein is CASSSSGTHTDTQYF. The rearrangement joins TRBV6-2 or TRBV6-3 to TRBJ2-3; absent DNA, TCRdb's TRBD2 call cannot be checked. Germline CDR1 and CDR2: MNHEY and SVGEGT. The CDR3 runs 15 residues.

V is TRBV7-3 and J is TRBJ1-3. Per germline, CDR1 SGHTA and CDR2 FQGTGA. This CDR3 spans 17 amino acids. The CDR3 reads CASSLTSPGLTWNTIYF.

The chain combines TRBV27 with TRBJ1-2. Germline V gives CDR1 MNHEY, CDR2 SMNVEV (reference sequence). The CDR3 totals 12 residues. The chain's CDR3 is CASGFRDYGYTF.

The chain has TRBV5-1 and TRBJ2-3; TCRdb returns TRBD2, unconfirmable since there is no DNA. CDR3 length equals 15 residues. Germline lookup yields CDR1 SGHRS and CDR2 YFSETQ. CDR3 protein: CASSLRLAGQDYEYF.

V is TRBV5-1 and J is TRBJ2-5. Looked up from germline, CDR1 is SGHRS and CDR2 is YFSETQ. The CDR3 runs to 15 residues. CDR3 protein: CASSQSAGNEETQYF.

The chain carries TRBV10-3 and TRBJ1-5; TCRdb lists TRBD1, though no DNA is available to test this call. CDR3 length: 14 amino acids. Germline CDR1 ENHRY, CDR2 SYGVKD. CDR3 in amino acids: CATGGGHSNQPQHF.

The rearrangement joins TRBV24-1 to TRBJ2-7; the D call of TRBD2 rests on TCRdb alone, since no DNA is present to check it. This CDR3 has 14 amino acids. Germline V gene lookup returns CDR1 KGHDR and CDR2 SFDVKD. CDR3 sequence reads: CATSAAGGLREQYF.

The chain joins TRBV21-1 to TRBJ1-2; the TRBD1 assignment by TCRdb is unverifiable without DNA. TRBV21-1 is an annotated pseudogene. This CDR3 comprises 15 residues. The CDR3 protein is CASSKSRDRGRGYTF.

The chain combines TRBV3-1 with TRBJ2-1. Per the germline V gene, CDR1 is LGHDT and CDR2 is YNNKEL (reference sequence). The CDR3 loop spans 12 amino acids. This CDR3 is CASSTATTEQFF.

This chain joins TRBV5-5 and TRBJ2-1. Germline values: CDR1 SGHKS, CDR2 YYEKEE (reference sequence). The CDR3 totals 12 residues. The CDR3 sequence: CASSPTVQLQFF.

The chain couples TRBV27 to TRBJ2-6; the TCRdb call, TRBD1, lacks DNA for checking. CDR3 length: 17 amino acids. CDR1 is MNHEY and CDR2 is SMNVEV in the germline V gene (reference sequence). The CDR3 here is CASGRRDRDSGANVLTF.

V gene TRBV6-1 combines with J gene TRBJ2-2; TCRdb outputs TRBD2, but without DNA this stays unchecked. CDR1 is MNHNS and CDR2 is SASEGT in the germline V gene. This CDR3 comprises 15 residues. CDR3: CAGTSGRARTGELFF.

The chain links TRBV9 to TRBJ1-2; checking the TCRdb D call of TRBD1 is not possible without DNA. Germline CDR1 SGDLS, CDR2 YYNGEE. This CDR3 is 16 amino acids long. CDR3 sequence reads: CASSVDRDGANYGYTF.

The rearrangement uses TRBV9 and TRBJ2-1; the D call from TCRdb, TRBD1, cannot be confirmed without DNA. This CDR3 has 15 residues. Germline values: CDR1 SGDLS, CDR2 YYNGEE. Here the CDR3 reads CASSARAVSHNEQFF. Variable domain in full (rest from reference TRBV9 and TRBJ2-1): DSGVTQTPKHLITATGQRVTLRCSPRSGDLSVYWYQQSLDQGLQFLIQYYNGEERAKGNILERFSAQQFPDLHSELNLSSLELGDSALYFCASSARAVSHNEQFFGPGTRLTVL.

The chain links TRBV6-5 to TRBJ2-2; TCRdb proposes TRBD2, but this gene call is untestable without DNA. CDR1 MNHEY and CDR2 SVGAGI come from the germline V gene. CDR3 length: 17 residues. CDR3 loop: CAIGTSGYPANTGELFF.

The chain is built from TRBV10-3 and TRBJ1-5; the TCRdb D gene call, TRBD1, has no DNA to confirm it. The CDR3 length is 12 residues. Germline V gene sequence: CDR1 ENHRY, CDR2 SYGVKD. The CDR3 sequence: CATGQSNQPQHF.

This CDR3 reads CSARGLPYNEQFF. The rearrangement uses TRBV29-1 and TRBJ2-1; checking the TCRdb D call of TRBD2 is not possible without DNA. The germline V gene encodes CDR1 SQVTM and CDR2 ANQGSEA. The CDR3 has 13 residues.

The chain combines TRBV13 with TRBJ2-2; TCRdb's D gene call, TRBD2, goes unchecked for lack of DNA. The CDR3 has 18 residues. CDR1 PRHDT and CDR2 FYEKMQ come from the germline V gene (reference sequence). The CDR3 reads CASSSLGLAGGWTGELFF.

CDR3 amino acids: CASSFLTRSYEQYF. This sequence joins TRBV6-5 and TRBJ2-7. The CDR3 length is 14 residues. The V gene's germline CDR1 is MNHEY and CDR2 SVGAGI.

The V and J genes are TRBV27 and TRBJ2-7; TCRdb proposes TRBD1, but this gene call is untestable without DNA. CDR3 size: 14 residues. Germline assignment: CDR1 MNHEY and CDR2 SMNVEV (reference sequence). The CDR3 loop is CASSWGLQGYEQYF.

The chain has TRBV7-3 and TRBJ2-3; TCRdb returns TRBD2, unconfirmable since there is no DNA. Looked up from germline, CDR1 is SGHTA and CDR2 is FQGTGA. The CDR3 contains 15 residues. The CDR3 reads CASSFSGSGTDTQYF.

This CDR3 is CASRLAETQYF. This chain joins TRBV12-3 or TRBV12-4 and TRBJ2-5. The CDR3 is 11 amino acids.

The V call is TRBV6-4, the J call TRBJ2-3; the TCRdb call, TRBD2, lacks DNA for checking. Germline loops: CDR1 MRHNA, CDR2 SNTAGT. CDR3 size: 17 residues. The chain's CDR3 is CASRFSGRAVGTDTQYF.